Following are 9 T cell receptor beta chains from one sample sequenced in a study of spatial heterogeneity in lung cancer (dated by TCRdb to 2018 to 2020). The full study reports these points: The number of expanded intratumoral alpha and beta TCRs correlated with the tumor nonsynonymous mutation count.

The library was prepared using 5' RACE. Instrument on record: NextSeq 500. TCRdb reprocessed the public reads (quality trimming at Q25 with fastp, clone calling with MiXCR) and kept in-frame beta chains. Rows with one shared CDR3 protein collapse into an entry with the most common genes and DNA. The sample table shows 14,000 or so distinct CDR3 sequences, and approximately 4.5% are seen once. About 17% of the sample comes from the top ten. Antigens for these TCRs are unknown. The time point label, as the study defines it: sample taken at primary tumor resection. The sample in question was lung tumor tissue, obtained at surgery. These receptors were obtained from a female donor with early-stage non-small cell lung cancer.

This clonotype was counted only a few times. In a library made to pick up alpha chains, this beta chain is a stray read with a size that means little. This chain links TRBV7-2 with TRBJ2-3; tentatively, D is TRBD2 (5 bases). This CDR3 contains 14 residues. Germline loops: CDR1 SGHTA, CDR2 FQGNSA. V was shortened by 5 bases and J by 4 bases, with 13 bases between the two germline ends. The CDR3 DNA follows: TGTGCCAGCAGCCTTGGACTGCAATCAGATACGCAGTATTTT. This sequence encodes CASSLGLQSDTQYF.

This clonotype has ten or more counts. As an off-target read in a library built for alpha chains, this beta chain has a frequency of little significance. CDR3 region: CASRGRVGTDTQYF. The CDR3 DNA reads as TGTGCGTCCCGAGGGAGGGTCGGGACAGATACGCAGTATTTT. The chain carries TRBV7-8 and TRBJ2-3, with TRBD2 matching over 7 bases. The CDR3 is 14 amino acids. Germline V gene sequence: CDR1 SGHVS, CDR2 FQNEAQ.

This clonotype is labeled as medium-sized. With the library built for alpha chains, this beta chain is off target and its frequency is not meaningful. The chain recombines TRBV2 with TRBJ2-2, with D possibly TRBD2 on 5 matching bases. CDR1 is SNHLY and CDR2 is FYNNEI in the germline V gene. Trimming stripped 7 bases from V and 4 bases from J, with 19 bases between. This CDR3 region has 16 residues. CDR3 DNA sequence: TGTGCCAGCAAGTATTTGGCGGGTCAACCCACCGGGGAGCTGTTTTTT. This translates into CASKYLAGQPTGELFF.

This clonotype was observed at least ten times. The library was designed around alpha chains, so this beta chain is a stray read whose abundance carries little weight. This rearrangement joins TRBV12-3 or TRBV12-4 to TRBJ2-7; no clear D. The CDR3 is 13 residues long. V lost 6 bases and J 3 bases, leaving 12 bases between the germline ends. Here the CDR3 reads CASRRTENYEQYF. The CDR3 DNA sequence: TGTGCCAGCAGGCGCACAGAGAACTACGAGCAGTACTTC.

This clonotype was detected many times. This beta chain is a stray read from a library made for alpha chains; its abundance is not meaningful. This chain joins TRBV5-4 and TRBJ2-3, with 8 positions matching TRBD2. There are 16 residues in the CDR3. V was clipped by 0 bases and J by 2 bases; unmatched bases: 5. Germline lookup yields CDR1 SGHNT and CDR2 YYREEE (reference sequence). CDR3 amino acids: CASSLAGGAATDTQYF. CDR3 sequence (DNA): TGTGCCAGCAGCTTGGCCGGGGGGGCGGCCACAGATACGCAGTATTTT.

This clonotype showed up many times. Since it is a stray read in a library aimed at alpha chains, this beta chain has a size that is not meaningful. The rearrangement links TRBV5-1 to TRBJ2-2, with TRBD1 matching over 7 bases. V gave up 5 bases and J gave up 10 bases; unmatched junction bases: 2. Germline assignment: CDR1 SGHRS and CDR2 YFSETQ. CDR3 length: 11 residues. The CDR3: CASRGQAELFF. The CDR3 DNA follows: TGCGCCAGCAGAGGACAGGCGGAGCTGTTTTTT.

This clonotype was recorded at least ten times. Since the library was made to target alpha chains, this beta chain is a stray read and its abundance is not meaningful. The V and J genes are TRBV12-3 or TRBV12-4 and TRBJ1-6, with 7 bases that match TRBD1. The CDR3 runs to 14 residues. V shed 5 bases and J 8 bases; nucleotides not matched to a gene: 6. CDR3 sequence: CASSEQGWYSPLHF. In DNA form, the CDR3 reads TGTGCCAGCAGTGAACAGGGGTGGTATTCACCCCTCCACTTT.

This clonotype has ten or more counts. In a library made to pick up alpha chains, this beta chain is a stray read with a size that means little. V and J are TRBV20-1 and TRBJ2-5; D gene unclear. CDR1 and CDR2 from the germline V gene are DFQATT and SNEGSKA (reference sequence). V lost 0 bases, J lost 7 bases, and 15 bases lay in between. The CDR3 sequence is 14 residues long. The CDR3 is CSARDPKRSGTQYF. CDR3 sequence (DNA): TGCAGTGCTAGAGATCCAAAACGGTCGGGGACCCAGTACTTC.

This clonotype was seen at least ten times. This beta chain came through as a stray read in a library set up for alpha chains, and its size says little. The chain couples TRBV6-1 to TRBJ1-2; the D is unclear. The CDR3 contains 10 residues. Trimming took off 2 bases at V and 9 bases at J, with 4 bases between the two ends. The V gene's germline CDR1 is MNHNS and CDR2 SASEGT. The CDR3 loop is CASSESSYTF. In nucleotides, the CDR3 is TGTGCCAGCAGTGAAAGCAGCTACACCTTC.